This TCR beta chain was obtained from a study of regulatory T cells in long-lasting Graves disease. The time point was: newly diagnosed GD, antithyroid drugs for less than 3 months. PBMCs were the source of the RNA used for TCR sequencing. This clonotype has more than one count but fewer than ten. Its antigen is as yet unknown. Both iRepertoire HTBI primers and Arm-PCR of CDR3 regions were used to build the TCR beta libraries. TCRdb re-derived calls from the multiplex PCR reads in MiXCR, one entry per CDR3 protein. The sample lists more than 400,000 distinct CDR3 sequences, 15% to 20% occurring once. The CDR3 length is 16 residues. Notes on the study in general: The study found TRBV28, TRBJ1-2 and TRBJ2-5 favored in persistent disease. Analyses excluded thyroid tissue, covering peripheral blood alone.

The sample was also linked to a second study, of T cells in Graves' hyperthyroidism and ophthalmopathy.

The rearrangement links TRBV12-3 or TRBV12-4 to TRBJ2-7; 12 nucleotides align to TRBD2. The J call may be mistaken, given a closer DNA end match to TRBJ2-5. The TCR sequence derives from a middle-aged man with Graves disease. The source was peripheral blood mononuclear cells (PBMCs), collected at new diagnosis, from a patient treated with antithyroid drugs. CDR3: CASSLSATSGRQTQYF. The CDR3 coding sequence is TGTGCCAGCAGTTTATCTGCGACTAGCGGGAGACAGACCCAGTACTTC.